A single sample is the source of the 15 T cell receptor beta chains below, sequenced in a study of cytomegalovirus exposure and HLA in healthy donors. PCR primers comprised 60 Vbeta and 13 Jbeta primers. Sequencing was performed with immunoSEQ multiplex PCR; in TCRdb, only in-frame clones are kept and a portion is missing. Seen here are about 140,000 clones, about two thirds observed once, and the top ten hold about 4.1%. Sequences were obtained from PBMCs. The receptors shown here come from a man between 60 and 75 years old in good health and CMV-seronegative.

The chain recombines TRBV19 with TRBJ2-2, with 7 positions matching TRBD1. The CDR3 has 14 amino acids. V dropped 3 bases and J dropped 4; count of bases not matched to a gene: 2. Germline CDR1 is LNHDA and CDR2 is SQIVND (reference sequence). CDR3 amino acids: CASSMGTVTGELFF. The CDR3 DNA sequence: TGTGCCAGTAGTATGGGGACAGTCACCGGGGAGCTGTTTTTT.

This clone has a single count. J is TRBJ1-2 and V is TRBV28; 7 bases are shared with TRBD1. The CDR3 covers 14 residues. Trimming took 6 bases from V and 4 from J; bases not matched to a gene: 8. CDR1 is MDHEN, CDR2 SYDVKM, per germline. The CDR3 nucleotides read TGTGCCAGCAGCGAACGCGGGACAGTCTATGGCTACACCTTC. It is translated as CASSERGTVYGYTF.

This chain uses TRBV6-5 with TRBJ2-7; no clear D. CDR1 MNHEY and CDR2 SVGAGI come from the germline V gene. The CDR3 is made up of 14 amino acids. Trimming took off 6 bases at V and 5 bases at J, with 17 bases between the two ends. For the CDR3, the DNA is TGTGCCAGCAGGCTGACCTGGGCGCGCCACGAGCAGTACTTC. Translation: CASRLTWARHEQYF.

This chain joins TRBV6-5 and TRBJ1-5; possibly TRBD1 for D (6 bases). The CDR3 sequence is 14 residues long. CDR1 is MNHEY, CDR2 SVGAGI, per germline. Trimming removed 5 bases at V and 6 bases at J, with 14 bases between. DNA for the CDR3: TGTGCCAGCAGTAGGGGGGGCGGCAGTCAGCCCCAGCATTTT. Translation: CASSRGGGSQPQHF.

The genes are TRBV6-5 and TRBJ2-5, with D possibly TRBD2 on 5 matching bases. Germline CDR1 is MNHEY and CDR2 is SVGAGI. Trimming cost V 2 bases and J 2 bases, with 6 bases left between them. The CDR3 sequence is 13 residues long. CDR3: CASSYGGQETQYF. The CDR3, as DNA: TGTGCCAGCAGTTACGGAGGTCAAGAGACCCAGTACTTC.

The gene calls are TRBV7-2 and TRBJ1-1; a weak D match, TRBD1 (5 bases). Germline assignment: CDR1 SGHTA and CDR2 FQGNSA. V was shortened by 5 bases and J by 0 bases, with 13 bases between the two germline ends. The CDR3 is 15 residues long. The CDR3 reads CASSPRQILNTEAFF. The CDR3, as DNA: TGTGCCAGCAGCCCCCGACAGATTCTGAACACTGAAGCTTTCTTT.

This clone was observed once. CDR3 sequence reads: CASSASAGLDEQYF. The DNA of the CDR3 is TGTGCCAGCAGCGCAAGTGCAGGGTTGGACGAGCAGTACTTC. V gene TRBV9 combines with J gene TRBJ2-7, with D possibly matching TRBD1 (5 bases). The CDR3 spans 14 residues. The V gene's germline CDR1 is SGDLS and CDR2 YYNGEE. V was shortened by 3 bases and J by 5 bases, with 15 bases between the two germline ends.

The rearrangement uses TRBV6-5 and TRBJ2-7; tentatively, D is TRBD1 (6 bases). The CDR3 is 13 residues long. V lost 5 bases and J lost 6, with 14 bases in between. Germline lookup yields CDR1 MNHEY and CDR2 SVGAGI. The CDR3 DNA sequence: TGTGCCAGCAGTCCCCCCCAGGGGATCGAGCAGTACTTC. This translates into CASSPPQGIEQYF.

The V call is TRBV4-1, the J call TRBJ2-3; 12 bases agree with TRBD2. The CDR3 spans 17 residues. The V gene end was trimmed by 8 bases and the J gene end by 2 bases; junction bases not matched to a gene: 11. Germline V gene sequence: CDR1 MGHRA, CDR2 YSYEKL. The CDR3 nucleotides read TGCGCCAGCCGACCCCAAGGACTAGCGGGATTCACAGATACGCAGTATTTT. Amino acid sequence: CASRPQGLAGFTDTQYF.

The V and J genes are TRBV5-8 and TRBJ2-7, with D perhaps TRBD1 (5 bases). Germline CDR1 reads SGHTS; CDR2 reads YDEGEE. CDR3 length: 15 residues. V was pared by 2 bases and J by 2 bases, with 14 bases between. Here the CDR3 reads CASSFHGQGAYEQYF. CDR3 bases: TGTGCCAGCAGCTTTCACGGGCAGGGTGCCTACGAGCAGTACTTC.

The chain couples TRBV21-1 to TRBJ1-3; the D call TRBD1 from the table was never checked on the DNA. TRBV21-1 is annotated as a pseudogene. This CDR3 has 17 residues. CDR3 nucleotides: TGTGCCAGCAGCGCATCGGACAGGCCACCCTCTGGAAACACCATATATTTT. Its protein is CASSASDRPPSGNTIYF.

This clone has more than one count but fewer than ten. This chain joins TRBV7-9 and TRBJ1-6; 10 bases are shared with TRBD1. Germline CDR1 SEHNR, CDR2 FQNEAQ (reference sequence). J lost 8 bases, V lost 2 bases, and 9 bases had no gene match. The length of the CDR3 is 17 residues. Here the CDR3 reads CASSLPGGQGMDSPLHF. The CDR3 DNA is TGTGCCAGCAGCTTACCCGGGGGACAGGGGATGGATTCACCCCTCCACTTT.

This clone has more than one count but fewer than ten. The CDR3 loop is CASSPIQGYNEKLFF. The CDR3 DNA reads TGTGCCAGCAGTCCTATACAGGGGTATAATGAAAAACTGTTTTTT. The gene calls are TRBV27 and TRBJ1-4, with 7 bases that match TRBD1. Germline CDR1 MNHEY, CDR2 SMNVEV (reference sequence). The CDR3 runs to 15 residues. Losses at the gene ends were 5 bases for V and 4 bases for J; bases not matched to a gene: 7. The whole variable domain, remainder taken from reference TRBV27 and TRBJ1-4, is EAQVTQNPRYLITVTGKKLTVTCSQNMNHEYMSWYRQDPGLGLRQIYYSMNVEVTDKGDVPEGYKVSRKEKRNFPLILESPSPNQTSLYFCASSPIQGYNEKLFFGSGTQLSVL.

This clone was counted only a few times. This chain uses TRBV19 with TRBJ2-5, with a possible D match to TRBD2 (6 bases). The CDR3 covers 15 residues. Germline CDR1 LNHDA, CDR2 SQIVND (reference sequence). V was pared by 1 base and J by 5 bases, with 14 bases between. The CDR3 loop is CASSIAGGTGETQYF. The CDR3 DNA sequence: TGTGCCAGTAGTATAGCCGGAGGGACCGGGGAGACCCAGTACTTC.

Turning to this clone: The junction shows a germline mismatch at one end, possibly a read error. The chain recombines TRBV5-4 with TRBJ2-7, with D possibly being TRBD2 (6 bases). Germline CDR1 SGHNT, CDR2 YYREEE (reference sequence). The CDR3 loop spans 16 amino acids. As DNA, the CDR3 is TGTGCCAGCAGCGGTACCGGACTACCACAATCCTACGGGCAGTACTTC. Translating it yields CASSGTGLPQSYGQYF.